The source of this T cell receptor beta chain is a study of CD4+ T cells in melanoma. The CDR3 totals 15 residues. Trimming shortened V by 3 bases and J by 10 bases, and 17 bases separated the two germline ends. Germline CDR1 SGHRS, CDR2 YFSETQ. The protocol was immunoSEQ multiplex PCR, while the TCRdb copy is restricted to in-frame clones and leaves out a portion. The table includes roughly 120,000 clones, 80% to 95% detected once. A word on this clone: Its antigen is as yet unknown.

Study findings and constraints: A reported correlation linked neoantigen-specific CD4+ T cells to CD8+, macrophage and B cell function. Diverse differentiation states were reported for melanoma neoantigen-specific CD4+ T cells.

The material sequenced was peripheral blood. The TCR sequence derives from a human donor with melanoma. This sequence joins TRBV5-1 and TRBJ1-6, with D possibly matching TRBD1 (6 bases). The chain's CDR3 is CASSSSDSVGSPLHF. The CDR3 nucleotides are TGCGCCAGCAGCTCTTCGGACAGCGTGGGATCACCCCTCCACTTT.